This T cell receptor (beta chain) derives from a study of blood T cell repertoires in COVID-19. Study-wide background: T cells, B-cell-depleted T cells, or PBMCs provided the cDNA or gDNA that served as material.

This clone was observed once. In the original analysis: Amplification of reference gene primers was used by the study to estimate nucleated cell counts. The assay was immunoSEQ multiplex PCR, and TCRdb's table has in-frame clones only and misses some. Clone size and the V and J calls come from that table; the DNA yielded D and trimming. The data contain fewer than 150,000 clones, about nine tenths of them singletons. The sample taken for sequencing was peripheral blood. This TCR came from a man in his forties or fifties with active or convalescent COVID-19.

CDR3 nucleotides: TGCGCCAGCAGCTCGGGACAGACACGCAGGGATGAGCAGTTCTTC. This encodes CASSSGQTRRDEQFF. The V call is TRBV5-1, the J call TRBJ2-1, with 7 bases lining up with TRBD1. CDR1 and CDR2 from the germline V gene are SGHRS and YFSETQ. J lost 8 bases, V lost 3 bases, and 11 bases had no gene match. The CDR3 has 15 amino acids.